This entry features one TCR beta chain sequence. This specimen belongs to a study of blood T cell repertoires in COVID-19. Whole-study context: From the United States, Italy and Spain came samples of acute and convalescent COVID-19.

Germline V gene lookup returns CDR1 MNHEY and CDR2 SVGAGI. The V end was cut by 2 bases, the J end by 9 bases, with 17 bases between. This CDR3 has 14 residues. Per the original data handling: The assay estimated nucleated cells by amplifying reference gene primers. This table comes from immunoSEQ multiplex PCR, and its TCRdb copy is limited to in-frame clones, with some not included. V and J calls and clone size are copied from that table; D and trimming were computed from the DNA. Here the sample spans fewer than 130,000 clones, approximately 82% being singletons. Sequencing used peripheral blood. This sequence joins TRBV6-5 and TRBJ2-7, with D possibly TRBD2 on 6 matching bases. This sequence was found in an elderly woman with acute or convalescent COVID-19. In nucleotides, the CDR3 is TGTGCCAGCAGTTACGGAATTAGCGGTGTCGGGCAGTACTTC. Amino acid sequence: CASSYGISGVGQYF.